The subject of this entry is one TCR beta chain. Germline CDR1 is SQVTM and CDR2 is ANQGSEA. There are 12 residues in the CDR3. The ends were cut back, 6 bases at V and 2 bases at J, with 10 bases in the middle. Here immunoSEQ multiplex PCR was the method, and the copy in TCRdb shows in-frame clones only, minus some. Of roughly 21,000 clones listed, 75% to 90% are singletons. This specimen comes from a study of blood T cell repertoires in COVID-19. In the study overall: PBMCs, B-cell-depleted T cells, or T cells were the source of the cDNA or gDNA that made up the material.

What was sequenced was peripheral blood. This TCR was recovered from a man in his sixties or seventies with active COVID-19. The chain has TRBV29-1 and TRBJ1-1; D is possibly TRBD1 (5 bases). CDR3: CSVDDRNTEAFF. CDR3 bases: TGCAGCGTAGATGACAGAAACACTGAAGCTTTCTTT.